This record concerns one TCR beta chain sequence. No antigen is known for it. Base-call qualities are not available, and no considerably larger clone is one nucleotide away. This sample is part of a study of cytomegalovirus exposure and HLA in healthy donors (dated by TCRdb to about 2017). In the study overall: According to an earlier analysis of a few hundred of the donors, about 179 million T cells yielded 120 million or so unique TCR beta sequences and about 280 Gb of sequence data. Donor age, sex, ethnicity and CMV serostatus were compiled together with the repertoire data. About 300 gigabases of sequencing data and around 80 million unique TCR sequences made up an early release that covered approximately 650 HLA-typed donors. In the later analysis, no new phenotypic data were used to find candidate immune exposures; instead, reliance was placed on TCR beta sequences and their occurrence across donors. The number of donors typed differed by locus, with about 629-640 for A, B, C, DRB1 and DQB1, roughly 550 for DQA1, over 600 for DPA1, and some 440 for DPB1. An earlier analysis of about 600 of the donors used high-throughput TCR beta sequencing to judge whether each TCR beta V gene segment behaved as functional or pseudogenic. Of the roughly 400 genotyped donors, roughly 76% were placed in the genetic ancestry cluster associated with self-reported Caucasian donors. To predict cytomegalovirus infection status, the study combined high-throughput TCR immunosequencing, statistical association of individual TCRs with disease status, and machine learning. Along with the 666-subject first cohort, a separate validation cohort of roughly 110 different subjects was used. A later analysis re-examined previously published TCR beta repertoires from 610 or so donors and added high-resolution HLA genotyping to investigate patterns of TCR occurrence. Every repertoire in the discovery cohort had been generated on one and the same sequencing platform. Roughly five DR-DQ haplotypes were handled as single units for association and clustering, since linkage in the cohort was strong. The study aimed to test whether signatures of past pathogen exposure could be identified by cataloging public T cell receptors. Class I and class II HLA loci were covered by the typing at four-digit resolution. The study profiled the T cell repertoires of 550 to 700 subjects by immunosequencing and related them to cytomegalovirus serostatus. A later genetic analysis took genome-wide SNP genotypes for 398 of the 666 donors and used that subset as a discovery cohort. Across about 380 genotyped donors of the cohort, an average of about 240,000 unique TCR beta nucleotide sequences per donor were sequenced, and approximately 19% of those sequences were non-productive. The full study reports these points: Assigning TCR associations to individual alleles was difficult when HLA alleles, especially DR and DQ, strongly co-occurred. For the cohort, immune exposure information was limited to CMV serostatus. HLA typing was unavailable for some donors at each locus, so association tests used only the typed subset. Several of the top co-occurrence clusters appeared to be linked to parvovirus B19, influenza, CMV and Epstein-Barr virus, according to a later analysis. In a later analysis, about 17,000 TCR beta sequences were associated with specific HLA alleles at a false discovery rate of 0.05. A cluster of highly shared sequence variants was judged likely to be a technical artifact of the sequencing pipeline. Most TCR sequences were seen in very few donors, while some public TCRs were found in many individuals. Most CMV-associated TCR beta chains appeared to be HLA-restricted in a later analysis, and the HLA associations seemed to be driven largely by CMV exposure. In a later analysis, the rate of TCR association differed among HLA loci, with DRB1 alleles having the most associated TCRs and HLA-C alleles having the fewest. In a later analysis, HLA-associated TCR beta chains showed more clonal expansion and lower generation probabilities than non-associated chains that were equally common. This cohort had only TCR beta chains sequenced, and the lack of alpha or paired-chain data limited which features could be detected. In the study, some 160 TCR beta chains were listed as associated with cytomegalovirus. According to the authors, the approach could potentially be generalized to other disease states and immunological phenotypes. The earlier analysis of 587 of the donors excluded approximately 15 rarely observed V segments, including chromosome 9 orphons, because counts were too low. V-gene and J-gene trimming of TCR beta chains was associated with a missense DCLRE1C variant in a later genetic analysis, and the association was replicated in an independent cohort. Compared with the roughly 710-donor mean, donors in an Asian-associated ancestry cluster had fewer N-insertions in productive TCRs, according to a later genetic analysis. In an earlier analysis of over 550 of the donors, most TCR beta V segments were observed in productive rearrangements about 90% or about 30% of the time, broadly matching IMGT annotations. Linkage disequilibrium might explain the correlated functional status among segregating V segments, but an unknown experimental factor could not be ruled out. A further reported finding was that TCR beta sequences accurately predicted the HLA-A and HLA-B alleles for most subjects in the first cohort. The 87-base-pair reads could not distinguish some IMGT-functional V segments, including TRBV6-2 and TRBV6-3, so those segments were excluded. The presence/absence analyses assumed that sequencing depth was roughly uniform across donors, and that assumption may not be true. The classifier was reported to diagnose cytomegalovirus status with high specificity and sensitivity in both the original and validation cohorts. A few of the identified cytomegalovirus-associated TCR beta chains were confirmed in vitro to be specific for cytomegalovirus antigens.

The cohort comprised approximately 700 healthy bone marrow donors. At the time of sampling, all cohort members were nominally healthy, though unrecorded immune exposures were likely present. The donor was CMV seronegative and belonged to the group of 352 seronegative cohort members. Each donor provided a peripheral blood sample, and peripheral blood mononuclear cells were used for TCR beta sequencing. The Qiagen DNeasy Blood Extraction Kit was used to extract genomic DNA from the blood cell samples. The library came from the immunoSEQ multiplex PCR assay. For the multiplex PCR, a mixture combining 60 forward primers for TCR Vbeta segments and 13 reverse primers for TCR Jbeta segments was used. Amplification of the CDR3 region of rearranged TCR beta genes was performed with a multiplex PCR assay on genomic DNA. Amplified TCR beta libraries were sequenced as 87-base-pair reads on the Illumina HiSeq System. Concerning the study's data processing: A later analysis tallied 75 million to 85 million unique TCR beta chains across the 666 repertoires, and around 10 million of those chains were shared by two or more donors. A nearest-neighbor algorithm error-corrected the raw reads and collapsed the reads into unique sequences, merging closely related sequences to remove PCR and sequencing errors. Alignment of CDR3 sequences to IMGT reference sequences was used to assign V, D and J gene segments. For a sequence to be retained, at least a six-nucleotide match to both a V gene segment and a J gene segment was required. A rearrangement was called productive if the CDR3 had no stop codons and remained in frame with V and J, and every other rearrangement was called non-productive. Following IMGT convention, CDR3 was defined as the stretch from the second conserved V-encoded cysteine up to the conserved J-encoded phenylalanine. The earlier analysis of about 530 of the donors excluded any sequence lacking an unambiguous match to a single V gene segment. An earlier analysis of some 610 of the donors called V segments functional above 56.7% productive rearrangements and segregating when the between-donor standard deviation exceeded 5%. A statistical classification framework was built to diagnose cytomegalovirus status from the catalog of TCR beta chain sequences. In a later analysis, TCR nucleotide sequences were compared against IMGT/GENE-DB human TR gene sequences so that V and J genes could be assigned. Using the TCRdist pipeline, a later analysis assigned CDR3 sequences along with most-parsimonious VDJ recombination scenarios. A later analysis defined each TCR beta chain by its CDR3 amino acid sequence plus V-gene family, and excluded reads lacking a unique V-gene family. To address suspected cross-contamination and a sequencing artifact, a later analysis removed over 500 highly shared, low-generation-probability nucleotide sequences. A later analysis calculated a clonal expansion index for each public chain from normalized within-repertoire ranks of inferred template counts. In a later analysis, generation probabilities were computed with a VDJ recombination model fitted to out-of-frame rearrangements, and the resulting probabilities were checked against IGoR. In a later analysis, TCR-TCR, TCR-HLA and TCR-CMV co-occurrence was scored with hypergeometric tests, and a repertoire-size bias correction was applied to TCR pairs. A later analysis estimated false discovery rates by permuting HLA or CMV assignments 20 times. A later analysis grouped co-occurring TCRs with DBSCAN, adding TCRdist sequence similarity when clustering within HLA-allele-positive subsets. Co-occurrence clustering excluded repertoires with fewer than 30,000 or more than 120,000 public chains, plus five with anomalous nucleotide sharing. TCRdb mirrors the immuneACCESS table, restricted to in-frame sequences. Some clones are absent from its copies; in checked studies, under half trace to an unresolved V gene, and the reason for the others is unknown. That table is the source of V, J and clone size, and D and trimming were worked out from the DNA. The sample contains tens of thousands of clones, 81% of them found a single time. The top ten clonotypes cover 1.5% to 2% of the sample.

V drops 1 base and J drops 9 bases, leaving 8 bases in between. From its cysteine to its phenylalanine, the CDR3 spans 11 amino acids. The retained sequence is limited to the CDR3, 33 bases, with the frame set at the first base. CDR1 and CDR2 (SGHRS, YFSETQ) derive from the germline V gene. The source material was PBMCs. The sequence is built from TRBV5-1 and TRBJ2-7; possibly the D gene is TRBD2, per 5 matching bases. The receptor was derived from a woman aged 30 to 39 in good health and CMV-seronegative. The CDR3 protein: CASSLLEVQYF. The nucleotide sequence reads TGCGCCAGCAGCTTGTTGGAGGTGCAGTACTTC.